This TCR beta chain derives from a study of cytomegalovirus exposure and HLA in healthy donors. Primers for the PCR totalled 60 Vbeta and 13 Jbeta. TCRdb's table, derived via immunoSEQ multiplex PCR, lists solely in-frame clones and lacks some. The data contain around 260,000 clones, 80% of them singletons. The CDR3 loop spans 15 amino acids. Germline V gene lookup returns CDR1 SGHDT and CDR2 YYEEEE. The junction had 6 bases not matched to a gene; V was cut back by 4 bases and J by 4 bases. The V gene is TRBV5-6, the J gene TRBJ1-4, with 8 positions matching TRBD1. The specimen sequenced was PBMCs. The sequence was collected from a girl aged 2 to 10 in good health and CMV-seronegative. Here the CDR3 DNA reads TGTGCCAGCAGCCAGCGGGACAGGCGTAATGAAAAACTGTTTTTT. It translates to CASSQRDRRNEKLFF.